What follows are 22 T cell receptor beta chains derived from one specimen sequenced in a study of blood T cells in healthy people across ages. A second PCR of 7 to 11 cycles used a sample-barcoded 5' primer and a J-beta primer mix. Using its own MiXCR run on the 5' RACE reads, TCRdb lists one record per CDR3 protein. Among roughly 640,000 distinct CDR3 sequences, 25% to 35% were seen once, and the ten largest hold about 15%. Sequencing was done on a sample of blood. The receptors originated from a woman aged 80 or over in good health.

This clonotype showed up many times. This chain uses TRBV5-1 with TRBJ2-6; D unresolved. Germline lookup yields CDR1 SGHRS and CDR2 YFSETQ. V was clipped by 7 bases and J by 1 base, with 24 bases between them. The CDR3 runs to 19 residues. CDR3 nucleotides: TGCGCCAGCCGCTCTACCCCGAGTCAAAGGGCTTCTGGGGCCAACGTCCTGACTTTC. It is translated as CASRSTPSQRASGANVLTF.

This clonotype was picked up many times. The chain recombines TRBV29-1 with TRBJ1-2; D not resolved. CDR1 is SQVTM, CDR2 ANQGSEA, per germline. V lost 3 bases to trimming and J lost 8 bases, with 16 bases between them. This CDR3 spans 13 amino acids. In nucleotides, the CDR3 is TGCAGCGTTGAGAGAGACACCCGAGAGGGCTACACCTTC. This encodes CSVERDTREGYTF. Combining the CDR3 with reference TRBV29-1 and TRBJ1-2 gives the whole variable domain SAVISQKPSRDICQRGTSLTIQCQVDSQVTMMFWYRQQPGQSLTLIATANQGSEATYESGFVIDKFPISRPNLTFSTLTVSNMSPEDSSIYLCSVERDTREGYTFGSGTRLTVV.

Note on this clonotype: The junction and the germline gene differ at one end; a read error may be behind it. The chain has TRBV7-2 and TRBJ2-5, with TRBD2 as a possible D gene (6 bases). The V gene's germline CDR1 is SGHTA and CDR2 FQGNSA. CDR3 length equals 14 residues. The CDR3 sequence is CAGSLAGGGETQYF. The CDR3, as DNA: TGTGCCGGCAGCTTAGCCGGAGGAGGGGAGACCCAGTACTTC.

This clonotype has a count of ten or more. A much bigger clone sits one base away, suggesting this may be a read error. The chain links TRBV25-1 to TRBJ2-1; 10 bases are a match to TRBD1. This CDR3 spans 14 amino acids. Germline CDR1 and CDR2: MGHDK and SYGVNS. V was clipped by 4 bases and J by 6 bases; unmatched bases: 3. The DNA of the CDR3 is TGTGCCAGCAGTGGGACAGGGGGAGGCAATGAGCAGTTCTTC. It encodes CASSGTGGGNEQFF.

At least ten counts were recorded for this clonotype. This chain joins TRBV6-5 and TRBJ2-7; D unclear. CDR3 length: 13 residues. Germline CDR1 reads MNHEY; CDR2 reads SVGAGI. Trimming removed 2 bases from V and 1 base from J, with 6 bases in between. The CDR3 reads CASSYRESYEQYF. CDR3 nucleotide sequence: TGTGCCAGCAGTTACAGGGAATCCTACGAGCAGTACTTC.

The rearrangement links TRBV5-1 to TRBJ2-4; perhaps TRBD2 as D (5 bases). The length of the CDR3 is 15 residues. V was clipped by 4 bases and J by 9 bases, with 20 bases between them. CDR1 and CDR2 from the germline V gene are SGHRS and YFSETQ. The CDR3 coding sequence is TGCGCCAGCAGCCCGCCTGTTTCGGGAAAAGGCATTCAGTACTTC. Amino acid sequence: CASSPPVSGKGIQYF.

This clonotype was observed at least ten times. The V and J genes are TRBV7-9 and TRBJ1-2, with D possibly matching TRBD1 (5 bases). V was pared by 0 bases and J by 0 bases, with 11 bases between. CDR3 length equals 16 residues. CDR1 is SEHNR and CDR2 is FQNEAQ in the germline V gene (reference sequence). CDR3 coding DNA: TGTGCCAGCAGCTTAGCGGGCAGGGTCGCTAACTATGGCTACACCTTC. As protein: CASSLAGRVANYGYTF.

CDR3 sequence (DNA): TGCGCCAGCAGCCTAGACTGGAGGGAGCAGTACTTC. This translates into CASSLDWREQYF. This chain uses TRBV5-1 with TRBJ2-7; maybe TRBD2 (5 bases). Germline V gene lookup returns CDR1 SGHRS and CDR2 YFSETQ. V was clipped by 4 bases and J by 7 bases, with 12 bases between them. There are 12 residues in the CDR3.

The sample holds many counts of this clonotype. The V call is TRBV20-1, the J call TRBJ2-3, with 12 bases lining up with TRBD2. Germline CDR1 reads DFQATT; CDR2 reads SNEGSKA (reference sequence). With 6 bases clipped from V and 4 bases from J, the junction kept 11 bases outside the gene matches. The CDR3 runs 16 residues. CDR3 amino acids: CSAKRYSSGRADTQYF. DNA of the CDR3: TGCAGTGCCAAGAGATATTCTAGCGGGAGGGCAGATACGCAGTATTTT.

The chain recombines TRBV29-1 with TRBJ2-7; D uncertain. The CDR3 covers 14 residues. CDR1 is SQVTM and CDR2 is ANQGSEA in the germline V gene. V was trimmed by 4 bases and J by 0 bases, leaving 13 bases between them. The CDR3, as DNA: TGCAGCGTTGTTCCAGGCCGCTACTCCTACGAGCAGTACTTC. It encodes CSVVPGRYSYEQYF.

The rearrangement joins TRBV27 to TRBJ2-1; the match to TRBD2 covers 7 bases. The length of the CDR3 is 14 residues. V trimming: 5 bases; J trimming: 8 bases; junction bases outside the gene matches: 9. Germline loops: CDR1 MNHEY, CDR2 SMNVEV (reference sequence). CDR3 in amino acids: CASSPQGRGDEQFF. DNA of the CDR3: TGTGCCAGCAGTCCACAAGGGAGGGGCGATGAGCAGTTCTTC.

The chain uses TRBV20-1 and TRBJ2-7; a weak D match, TRBD1 (6 bases). The CDR3 sequence is 11 residues long. In germline, CDR1 is DFQATT, CDR2 SNEGSKA (reference sequence). Trimming cost V 2 bases and J 9 bases, with 11 bases left between them. Written as DNA, the CDR3 is TGCAGTGCTAGACTAAAGACAGGGCAGTACTTC. It translates to CSARLKTGQYF.

About this clonotype: A much larger clone differs from this one at a single base, so this may be a read error. The V and J genes are TRBV15 and TRBJ2-1, with 7 positions matching TRBD2. The end of the DNA is better explained by TRBJ2-7, so the J call may be wrong. Germline CDR1 reads LNHNV; CDR2 reads YYDKDF (reference sequence). This CDR3 has 16 amino acids. CDR3 sequence reads: CATSRERGSSYNEQYF. The CDR3 bases are TGTGCCACCAGCAGAGAGCGGGGGAGCTCCTACAATGAGCAGTACTTC.

The chain employs TRBV30 and TRBJ1-5; TRBD1 aligns across 7 bases. V was clipped by 1 base and J by 2 bases; unmatched bases: 2. Germline V CDR1 and CDR2: GTSNPN, SVGIG (reference sequence). The CDR3 loop spans 14 amino acids. The CDR3 here is CAWSGRGGNQPQHF. In DNA form, the CDR3 reads TGTGCCTGGAGTGGCAGGGGGGGCAATCAGCCCCAGCATTTT.

This clonotype appeared many times. The chain uses TRBV3-1 and TRBJ1-1; 7 bases align to TRBD1. The V gene's germline CDR1 is LGHDT and CDR2 YNNKEL (reference sequence). V lost 5 bases and J lost 0; bases outside the gene matches: 3. The CDR3 contains 14 residues. CDR3 sequence reads: CASSYRGLNTEAFF. In DNA, the CDR3 is TGTGCCAGCAGCTACAGGGGATTGAACACTGAAGCTTTCTTT.

As concerns this clonotype: A much larger clone is a single base away; this may be a read error. This chain links TRBV2 with TRBJ2-7, with D hard to call. The germline V gene has CDR1 SNHLY and CDR2 FYNNEI. The CDR3 sequence is 12 residues long. The ends were cut back, 6 bases at V and 3 bases at J, with 9 bases in the middle. In DNA, the CDR3 is TGTGCCAGCAGGGAAAGGGTCTACGAGCAGTACTTC. It codes for CASRERVYEQYF.

Many counts were recorded for this clonotype. The gene calls are TRBV5-1 and TRBJ2-1; TRBD2 agrees at 10 bases. The CDR3 has 16 amino acids. Trimming cost V 4 bases and J 7 bases; bases outside gene matches: 11. CDR1 is SGHRS and CDR2 is YFSETQ in the germline V gene. The DNA of the CDR3 is TGCGCCAGCAGCCAGATAGCGGGGGGTCCCAGGAATGAGCAGTTCTTC. Protein: CASSQIAGGPRNEQFF. Complete variable domain (other parts from reference TRBV5-1 and TRBJ2-1): KAGVTQTPRYLIKTRGQQVTLSCSPISGHRSVSWYQQTPGQGLQFLFEYFSETQRNKGNFPGRFSGRQFSNSRSEMNVSTLELGDSALYLCASSQIAGGPRNEQFFGPGTRLTVL.

The CDR3 DNA follows: TGTGCCAGCAGCCAGGGTACGGAGGACTATGGCTACACCTTC. As protein: CASSQGTEDYGYTF. The chain links TRBV4-2 to TRBJ1-2, with D unresolved. CDR1 is LGHNA and CDR2 is YNFKEQ in the germline V gene. This CDR3 contains 14 residues. Trimming took 3 bases from V and 3 from J, leaving 11 bases between them.

In its sample, this clonotype was seen many times. The chain recombines TRBV5-1 with TRBJ2-3; 8 bases are a match to TRBD1. This CDR3 is built from 16 residues. J gave up 5 bases and V 5 bases, and 13 bases lay outside the gene matches. Germline CDR1 and CDR2: SGHRS and YFSETQ. The CDR3 DNA is TGCGCCAGCAGAGAGTATCTGACAGGGGCTATAGATACGCAGTATTTT. Translating gives CASREYLTGAIDTQYF. The complete variable domain, with remaining parts taken from reference TRBV5-1 and TRBJ2-3, reads KAGVTQTPRYLIKTRGQQVTLSCSPISGHRSVSWYQQTPGQGLQFLFEYFSETQRNKGNFPGRFSGRQFSNSRSEMNVSTLELGDSALYLCASREYLTGAIDTQYFGPGTRLTVL.

This clonotype has more than one count but fewer than ten. Being one base from a much bigger clone, this may be a read error. The rearrangement links TRBV5-1 to TRBJ2-3, with D unclear. Germline CDR1 is SGHRS and CDR2 is YFSETQ. The CDR3 consists of 14 residues. Trimming took 7 bases from V and 3 from J, leaving 15 bases between them. The CDR3 protein is CASRPDPRTDTQYF. The DNA of the CDR3 is TGCGCCAGCCGACCCGACCCTCGGACAGATACGCAGTATTTT.

The CDR3 bases are TGTGCCAGCAGCCACCGAGGGGGATCTGGAAACACCATATATTTT. Residues: CASSHRGGSGNTIYF. The V and J genes are TRBV14 and TRBJ1-3; possible D gene TRBD1, 6 bases. The ends were cut back, 3 bases at V and 1 base at J, with 10 bases in the middle. From germline, CDR1 is SGHDN and CDR2 FVKESK. The CDR3 has 15 amino acids.

In this sample, this clonotype turned up many times. J is TRBJ1-2 and V is TRBV4-3; D gene uncertain. V lost 0 bases and J 2 bases, leaving 13 bases between the germline ends. The CDR3 is 16 residues long. The germline V gene has CDR1 LGHNA and CDR2 YSLEER. For the CDR3, the DNA is TGCGCCAGCAGCCAAGATTGGTCAGAGCCCAACTATGGCTACACCTTC. It encodes CASSQDWSEPNYGYTF.